The T cell receptor (beta chain) described here comes from a study of CXCR3-negative and CXCR3-positive naive CD8 T cells (dated by TCRdb to the late 2010s). About the study as a whole: In total, 120 million to 150 million TRB reads were obtained, which works out to roughly 1.5 +/- 0.3 million reads per library. Diversity and physicochemical repertoire analyses covered approximately 10 donors pooled from two independent experiments. The TRBV-TRBJ cluster analysis covered naive subsets from five or six donors and memory cells from 3 donors. The paper's findings and limits, for the study overall: Surface CD5, linked to self-reactivity in mice, was comparable between naive subsets; TCR interaction strength was therefore also inferred from TRB CDR3 physicochemical properties. TRBV-TRBJ usage was similar between naive CXCR3-negative and CXCR3-positive cells from the same donor, while memory cells showed distinct patterns. Comparably high repertoire diversity was found in both naive subsets, whereas much lower repertoire diversity was found in memory CD8+ T cells. CXCR3 expression partially decreased after cryopreservation, so most assays used freshly isolated PBMCs. Compared with CXCR3-negative naive cells, CXCR3-positive naive cells had TRB CDR3s with higher hydrophobicity (lower Kidera factor 4), lower energy, and higher strength and volume indices.

Details on this clonotype: Its binding antigen is unknown.

Sequencing was carried out with a NextSeq 550. The Human TCR Profiling Kit (MiLaboratory) was used to make UMI-labeled 5' RACE TRB cDNA libraries. cDNA synthesis used the entire amount of extracted RNA, and PCR amplification then used the entire amount of cDNA produced. Libraries were prepared in parallel using an identical number of PCR cycles. The original pipeline was this. About 52,000 +/- 9,100 unique UMI-labeled TRB cDNA molecules per library were extracted with MIGEC and MiXCR, with at least two reads per UMI required. An average of roughly 40,000 +/- 10,000 functional in-frame TRB CDR3 nucleotide clonotypes without stop codons was found per library. After each sample was downsampled to 5000 UMI-labeled TRB molecules, VDJtools was used to calculate diversity metrics such as normalized Shannon-Wiener and Chao1. VDJtools computed clonotype-size-weighted physicochemical properties of the central five CDR3 residues: interaction energy, strength, volume and Kidera factor 4. With the reads reprocessed by TCRdb, a single entry stands for each CDR3 protein sequence and no DNA is reported. TCRdb's processing, not the authors', yielded these V and J calls. This sample's table has entries for about 150,000 distinct CDR3 sequences. 0.25% to 0.3% of the sample is held by the ten biggest clonotypes.

CDR1 LNHDA and CDR2 SQIVND are derived from the germline V gene (reference sequence). From the cysteine through the phenylalanine, the CDR3 covers 12 amino acids. This entry has no DNA. Each CD8+ T cell subset was flow-sorted in triplicate, with fewer than 350,000 cells per subset placed directly into RLT lysis buffer. To exclude memory contaminants, naive CD8+ T cells were stringently defined as CD45RO-CCR7+CD27+CD95-. Peripheral blood mononuclear cells were isolated from buffy coats using standard density gradient centrifugation. Naive CXCR3-negative and CXCR3-positive CD8+ T cells were flow-sorted using a FACSAria III. Total RNA was extracted from sorted cells using an RNeasy Mini Kit.

The rearrangement joined TRBV19 to TRBJ2-7; with no DNA, the TCRdb D assignment of TRBD1 cannot be verified. The TCR was taken from a human donor in good health. Some clones in this sample may be carry-over from other donors' samples. Input material: naive CXCR3+ CD8+ T cells from blood. According to the study, the label for this sample's cell subset or site signals: CD45RO-CCR7+CD27+CD95- naive CD8+ T cells expressing CXCR3 (TNR3+). CDR3 reads: CASNDRTYEQYF.